Presented here are 18 T cell receptor beta chains from one specimen sequenced in a study of cytomegalovirus exposure and HLA in healthy donors. Primers: 60 Vbeta forward and 13 Jbeta reverse. Method: immunoSEQ multiplex PCR; TCRdb's copy keeps in-frame clones and lacks some. This sample carries 150,000 to 200,000 clones, with around 0.79% going to the ten biggest clones. What was sequenced was PBMCs. These receptors originate from a woman under 30 in good health and CMV-seropositive.

The chain recombines TRBV29-1 with TRBJ2-3; no firm D call. Trimming cost V 0 bases and J 2 bases, with 9 bases left between them. In germline, CDR1 is SQVTM, CDR2 ANQGSEA. The CDR3 sequence is 14 residues long. Here the CDR3 DNA reads TGCAGCGTTGAAGAACCTAGAAACACAGATACGCAGTATTTT. Amino acids: CSVEEPRNTDTQYF.

The V and J genes are TRBV14 and TRBJ2-7, with D perhaps TRBD2 (6 bases). CDR1 and CDR2 from the germline V gene are SGHDN and FVKESK. The CDR3 has 14 amino acids. Deletions cut 4 bases from V and 4 bases from J, with 14 bases between. This CDR3 reads CASSLMGLQYEQYF. Written as DNA, the CDR3 is TGTGCCAGCAGCCTTATGGGACTCCAATACGAGCAGTACTTC.

This chain links TRBV5-1 with TRBJ2-5, with TRBD1 matching over 8 bases. Germline loops: CDR1 SGHRS, CDR2 YFSETQ. V lost 4 bases and J lost 2; bases outside the gene matches: 7. The CDR3 is 15 residues long. The CDR3 sequence: CASSQQGVTQETQYF. CDR3 coding DNA: TGCGCCAGCAGCCAACAGGGGGTAACGCAAGAGACCCAGTACTTC.

This sequence joins TRBV4-1 and TRBJ2-1; 12 bases fit TRBD2. V shed 4 bases, J shed 0 bases, and the junction held 4 bases outside the gene matches. This CDR3 contains 17 residues. CDR1 and CDR2 from the germline V gene are MGHRA and YSYEKL. The CDR3: CASSLSTSGSSYNEQFF. CDR3 DNA sequence: TGCGCCAGCAGCCTCTCGACTAGCGGGAGCTCCTACAATGAGCAGTTCTTC.

V is TRBV9 and J is TRBJ2-7; 8 bases map to TRBD1. CDR1 SGDLS and CDR2 YYNGEE come from the germline V gene. The CDR3 contains 15 residues. The trim removed 4 bases at V and 7 bases at J, leaving 13 bases unmatched. The DNA of the CDR3 is TGTGCCAGCAGCAAGAAGGGGCAGGGGGCACTGGAGCAGTACTTC. Amino acids: CASSKKGQGALEQYF.

The chain is built from TRBV4-2 and TRBJ2-1, with 8 bases aligning to TRBD2. The germline V gene has CDR1 LGHNA and CDR2 YNFKEQ. The CDR3 totals 15 residues. V lost 1 base to trimming and J lost 7 bases; unmatched junction nucleotides: 6. CDR3 region: CASSQAGGPRNEQFF. For the CDR3, the DNA is TGTGCCAGCAGCCAAGCGGGGGGGCCGCGGAATGAGCAGTTCTTC.

The chain combines TRBV7-9 with TRBJ1-3; D gene uncertain. The CDR3 has 14 residues. V gave up 2 bases and J gave up 4 bases, with 9 bases separating them. Germline CDR1 and CDR2: SEHNR and FQNEAQ (reference sequence). CDR3 DNA: TGTGCCAGCAGCTTAAGAGTCCCCGGAAACACCATATATTTT. It translates to CASSLRVPGNTIYF.

The chain combines TRBV5-1 with TRBJ2-6; D perhaps matches TRBD1 (6 bases). CDR3 size: 16 residues. Germline V gives CDR1 SGHRS, CDR2 YFSETQ. Trimming stripped 4 bases from V and 0 bases from J, with 11 bases between. The CDR3 is CASSLTGSSGANVLTF. CDR3 nucleotides: TGCGCCAGCAGCCTGACAGGCAGCTCTGGGGCCAACGTCCTGACTTTC.

The V and J genes are TRBV2 and TRBJ1-2, with D unclear. Trimming took 4 bases from V and 1 from J, leaving 4 bases between them. The CDR3 covers 12 residues. In germline, CDR1 is SNHLY, CDR2 FYNNEI. The DNA for the CDR3 is TGTGCCAGCAGTGCACATAACTATGGCTACACCTTC. Translating gives CASSAHNYGYTF.

The chain carries TRBV6-5 and TRBJ1-2, with 7 bases that match TRBD1. V lost 2 bases and J lost 3; bases outside the gene matches: 9. The CDR3 is 16 amino acids. Germline V gene sequence: CDR1 MNHEY, CDR2 SVGAGI. The CDR3 nucleotides are TGTGCCAGCAGTTACGCATTTGACAGGGCGGACTATGGCTACACCTTC. This gives the protein CASSYAFDRADYGYTF.

The chain employs TRBV19 and TRBJ1-1; D remains unclear. This CDR3 contains 12 residues. Germline V gene data show CDR1 as LNHDA and CDR2 as SQIVND (reference sequence). V gave up 7 bases and J gave up 4 bases, with 10 bases separating them. CDR3 sequence: CASTGWSTEAFF. The CDR3 nucleotides read TGTGCCAGTACGGGGTGGAGCACTGAAGCTTTCTTT.

The rearrangement joins TRBV6-1 to TRBJ1-2; TRBD1 aligns across 9 bases. With 5 bases clipped from V and 7 bases from J, the junction kept 8 bases outside the gene matches. From germline, CDR1 is MNHNS and CDR2 SASEGT. CDR3 length equals 14 residues. The DNA of the CDR3 is TGTGCCAGCAGTAAAACCAACAGGGGGCTTGGCTACACCTTC. This translates into CASSKTNRGLGYTF.

The J gene is TRBJ2-7, the V gene TRBV2; tentatively, D is TRBD2 (5 bases). This CDR3 region has 16 residues. Germline V gene sequence: CDR1 SNHLY, CDR2 FYNNEI. Trimming cost V 6 bases and J 1 base, with 19 bases left between them. DNA for the CDR3: TGTGCCAGCAGCCCTAGCCAGTTAGGTCGGTCCTACGAGCAGTACTTC. Protein: CASSPSQLGRSYEQYF.

This chain links TRBV5-6 with TRBJ1-2; D uncertain. V lost 1 base to trimming and J lost 8 bases, with 24 bases between them. CDR1 and CDR2 (germline): SGHDT, YYEEEE. The CDR3 extends over 17 amino acids. The CDR3 DNA reads TGTGCCAGCAGCTTGCTAACAAATACCGATCGATCGGAGGGCTACACCTTC. This translates into CASSLLTNTDRSEGYTF.

The chain carries TRBV9 and TRBJ2-1, with D perhaps matching TRBD2 (6 bases). The CDR3 extends over 15 amino acids. Trimming removed 2 bases at V and 8 bases at J, with 17 bases between. Germline-derived CDR1 and CDR2 are SGDLS and YYNGEE. This chain's CDR3 is CASSVRDWPFYEQFF. Here the CDR3 DNA reads TGTGCCAGCAGCGTCCGGGACTGGCCTTTTTATGAGCAGTTCTTC.

This chain uses TRBV5-4 with TRBJ1-1; weak D call: TRBD1 (6 bases). There are 15 residues in the CDR3. V was trimmed by 2 bases and J by 3 bases, leaving 14 bases between them. CDR1 and CDR2 from the germline V gene are SGHNT and YYREEE (reference sequence). CDR3 residues: CASSFRGGRDTEAFF. CDR3 nucleotides: TGTGCCAGCAGCTTCAGGGGCGGAAGGGACACTGAAGCTTTCTTT.

The CDR3 DNA reads as TGCGCCAGCAGCTTGGGACAGAATCAGCCCCAGCATTTT. Translated, it gives CASSLGQNQPQHF. The chain links TRBV5-1 to TRBJ1-5, with D maybe TRBD1 (5 bases). This CDR3 has 13 amino acids. Per the germline V gene, CDR1 is SGHRS and CDR2 is YFSETQ. Between the trimmed V and J ends, which lost 0 bases and 4 bases, there was a span of 5 bases.

Details on this clone: The same CDR3 arises from other DNA sequences in this sample as well. The chain combines TRBV5-4 with TRBJ2-5, with 8 bases lining up with TRBD1. V gave up 2 bases and J gave up 4 bases; unmatched junction bases: 4. The CDR3 spans 14 residues. CDR1 SGHNT and CDR2 YYREEE come from the germline V gene (reference sequence). The CDR3, as DNA: TGTGCCAGCAGCTTAGCAGGGGGCAGAGAGACCCAGTACTTC. It translates to CASSLAGGRETQYF.